This T cell receptor beta chain was sequenced for a study of identifying expanded T cells in peripheral blood. As regards this clone: The target antigen is unknown.

Study results and limitations: Roughly two-week clone count variance significantly increased as total template count grew. Technical replicates showed about 1.1 changed clones; approximately 2 weeks approximately 15; four weeks 19.

In germline, CDR1 is MNHEY, CDR2 SMNVEV (reference sequence). V dropped 5 bases and J dropped 5 bases, with 15 bases sitting between them. There are 14 residues in the CDR3. Healthy donors had no documented immune events, such as infections, while sampled. Profiling relied on immunoSEQ multiplex PCR, and the TCRdb table lists in-frame clones only, not all of them. The sample has some 97,000 clones, around nine tenths seen once. The chain is built from TRBV27 and TRBJ1-2, with D perhaps matching TRBD1 (5 bases). The source of this sequence is a person aged 18 to 70 in good health. The material sequenced was blood. In nucleotides, the CDR3 is TGTGCCAGCAGTCGATCCGGGACTGGGTATGGCTACACCTTC. Its translation is CASSRSGTGYGYTF.